The clone carrying this T cell receptor (beta chain) was observed a single time. The antigen remains undetermined. This entry comes from a study of T cell responses to AZD1222 COVID-19 vaccine. Study-level results: Researchers report vaccine-associated CD4 TCRs spanning spike, with dominance at 160-218 and 743-854.

The data were produced by immunoSEQ multiplex PCR, yet TCRdb's version contains in-frame clones alone and is incomplete. The data hold 95,000 or so clones, with approximately 88% observed a single time. The V end lost 5 bases, the J end lost 2 bases, and 20 bases lay between the germline ends. The CDR3 spans 17 residues. Per germline, CDR1 MNHEY and CDR2 SMNVEV (reference sequence). V usage is TRBV27 and J usage is TRBJ2-3; D might be TRBD2 (5 bases). The material was peripheral blood, obtained on day 0 of AZD1222 vaccination. The clonotype originates from an adult in good health. CDR3 nucleotides: TGTGCCAGCAGTCCCCACCTGGCTACCGACTACACAGATACGCAGTATTTT. This gives the protein CASSPHLATDYTDTQYF.